Sequencing of this TCR beta chain was carried out in a study of human T cells and chemical hapten exposure. TCRdb itself ran the RACE reads through MiXCR, one entry per CDR3 protein. The profile covers over 300,000 distinct CDR3 sequences, with 5.1% appearing a single time and just over 2.5% taken by the ten largest. This clonotype was seen repeatedly, ten times or more. The CDR3 covers 13 residues. The germline V gene encodes CDR1 MGHDK and CDR2 SYGVNS. V dropped 4 bases and J dropped 2 bases, with 9 bases sitting between them. Time point reported: pre-sensitization, week 0. The sample's treatment: therapeutic diphenylcyclopropenone sensitization with weekly scalp DPC.

The chain carries TRBV25-1 and TRBJ2-7; D might be TRBD1 or TRBD2, each matching 5 bases. Sequences were derived from whole blood, sampled in connection with sensitization to the hapten diphenylcyclopropenone (DPC). This TCR was recovered from a woman aged 45-65 years with alopecia areata. Some clones in this sample may be carry-over from other donors' samples. CDR3 sequence: CASSGDVAYEQYF. CDR3 DNA: TGTGCCAGCAGTGGGGACGTGGCCTACGAGCAGTACTTC.